This TCR beta chain was captured by sequencing in a study of shared clonotypes between healthy human individuals. As for the study in general: For every donor, three CD4 naive, three CD4 memory, two CD8 naive and one CD8 memory plates were used. Overall study findings and caveats: Generation probabilities of non-shared clonotypes were lower (relative to those shared by all four donors). Sharing across four donors was highest in naive CD4 (around 5%) and lowest in memory CD8 (approximately 0.4%).

Clones were read by immunoSEQ multiplex PCR, and TCRdb kept only the in-frame ones, dropping some. The top ten clones hold 20% to 25% of a sample with over 95,000 clones, around 66% of them seen once. Trimming removed 0 bases at V and 5 bases at J, with 20 bases between. The CDR3 spans 17 residues. Germline-derived CDR1 and CDR2 are LNHNV and YYDKDF (reference sequence). Donors comprised healthy HIV-negative adults lacking recent acute infections or vaccinations. About this clone: Its antigen is currently unknown.

Source material: memory CD8+ T cells sorted from blood. Subset: CD45RO+ cells pooled with CCR7-negative TemRA cells. The chain couples TRBV15 to TRBJ2-7; the D gene is possibly TRBD2 (7 bases). The sequence was collected from a woman in her 30s in good health. The CDR3 bases are TGTGCCACCAGCAGAGATGGGGGCGGGAGAGGTTTAAACGAGCAGTACTTC. It yields the protein CATSRDGGGRGLNEQYF.